The 10 T cell receptor beta chains presented below share a single source sample, sequenced in a study of OX40 agonist ivuxolimab in advanced cancers. The data were produced by immunoSEQ multiplex PCR, yet TCRdb's version contains in-frame clones alone and is incomplete. The sample yields tens of thousands of clones, about 90% seen once. The sample here was CD4+ or CD8+ T cells sorted from blood, taken in a trial of the OX40 agonist ivuxolimab. These TCRs come from an adult with an advanced solid tumor such as melanoma, head and neck, liver or kidney cancer.

The V and J genes are TRBV28 and TRBJ1-5; D gene ambiguous. The V gene's germline CDR1 is MDHEN and CDR2 SYDVKM. This CDR3 region has 12 residues. Between the trimmed V and J ends, which lost 1 base and 7 bases, there was a span of 5 bases. In DNA form, the CDR3 reads TGTGCCAGCAGTTTATTACAACAGCCCCAGCATTTT. This codes for CASSLLQQPQHF. Together with reference TRBV28 and TRBJ1-5, the CDR3 gives the full variable domain: DVKVTQSSRYLVKRTGEKVFLECVQDMDHENMFWYRQDPGLGLRLIYFSYDVKMKEKGDIPEGYSVSREKKERFSLILESASTNQTSMYLCASSLLQQPQHFGDGTRLSIL.

The chain has TRBV5-6 and TRBJ2-1; D remains ambiguous. This CDR3 has 12 residues. V lost 3 bases and J 10 bases, leaving 11 bases between the germline ends. Germline V gene data show CDR1 as SGHDT and CDR2 as YYEEEE. The CDR3 reads CASSYVGDEQFF. The CDR3 DNA sequence: TGTGCCAGCAGCTATGTGGGCGACGAGCAGTTCTTC.

This clone occurred a few times. The rearrangement joins TRBV5-1 to TRBJ1-2, with a possible D match to TRBD1 (5 bases). The germline gives CDR1 SGHRS, CDR2 YFSETQ. V was pared by 4 bases and J by 8 bases, with 12 bases between. This CDR3 has 12 residues. Here the CDR3 DNA reads TGCGCCAGCAGCCTCTACCGGGACGGCTACACCTTC. As protein: CASSLYRDGYTF.

J is TRBJ1-5 and V is TRBV28, with D perhaps TRBD1 (6 bases). CDR3 length equals 15 residues. Between the trimmed V and J ends, which lost 7 bases and 5 bases, there was a span of 18 bases. Per germline, CDR1 MDHEN and CDR2 SYDVKM. Here the CDR3 reads CASMGTRGAYQPQHF. The DNA for the CDR3 is TGTGCCAGCATGGGGACTCGGGGGGCTTATCAGCCCCAGCATTTT.

V is TRBV2 and J is TRBJ1-1; possible D gene TRBD1, 5 bases. V lost 7 bases to trimming and J lost 2 bases, with 14 bases between them. Germline V gives CDR1 SNHLY, CDR2 FYNNEI. The CDR3 extends over 14 amino acids. In nucleotides, the CDR3 is TGTGCCAGCACCCGAAGGGGTACTAACACTGAAGCTTTCTTT. As protein: CASTRRGTNTEAFF.

This chain connects TRBV15 to TRBJ1-6; D is perhaps TRBD1 (5 bases). V was pared by 5 bases and J by 6 bases, with 8 bases between. CDR1 LNHNV and CDR2 YYDKDF come from the germline V gene (reference sequence). The CDR3 is 13 residues long. The DNA for the CDR3 is TGTGCCACCAGCCCGGGGCCTAATTCACCCCTCCACTTT. The encoded protein is CATSPGPNSPLHF.

The rearrangement links TRBV4-2 to TRBJ2-1; D gene ambiguous. V lost 0 bases, J lost 4 bases, and 16 bases lay in between. The CDR3 loop spans 17 amino acids. The germline V gene has CDR1 LGHNA and CDR2 YNFKEQ. The CDR3 bases are TGTGCCAGCAGCCAAGAGTCGGGCCCGGCCAGATACAATGAGCAGTTCTTC. Protein product: CASSQESGPARYNEQFF.

The genes are TRBV25-1 and TRBJ1-1; 10 bases align to TRBD1. Germline V gene lookup returns CDR1 MGHDK and CDR2 SYGVNS. The CDR3 contains 13 residues. V lost 11 bases to trimming and J lost 2 bases; unmatched junction nucleotides: 5. The CDR3 DNA reads TGTGCCGCCGGGGACAGGGGTAACACTGAAGCTTTCTTT. Translation gives CAAGDRGNTEAFF.

As DNA, the CDR3 is TGCGCCAGCAGCTTGGCAACAGGGGGGACAGATACGCAGTATTTT. Residues: CASSLATGGTDTQYF. The chain has TRBV5-1 and TRBJ2-3; 8 nucleotides agree with TRBD1. The CDR3 runs 15 residues. Germline V lookup: CDR1 SGHRS, CDR2 YFSETQ. Losses at the gene ends were 0 bases for V and 3 bases for J; bases not matched to a gene: 3.

V and J are TRBV30 and TRBJ2-3; D is possibly TRBD2 (5 bases). V was clipped by 0 bases and J by 2 bases, with 15 bases between them. From germline, CDR1 is GTSNPN and CDR2 SVGIG (reference sequence). The CDR3 consists of 16 residues. The CDR3 sequence is CAWSVLSSRYTDTQYF. The CDR3 DNA reads TGTGCCTGGAGTGTACTGTCTAGCAGGTACACAGATACGCAGTATTTT.